The clone carrying this T cell receptor beta chain has just a few counts. The entry originates in a study of PD-L1 blockade in urothelial cancer. Sequencing used immunoSEQ multiplex PCR; TCRdb keeps in-frame clones, though not all of them. Here the sample spans about 84,000 clones, roughly 82% being singletons. J lost 3 bases, V lost 1 base, and 5 bases had no gene match. The germline CDR1 and CDR2 sequences are MGHRA and YSYEKL. The CDR3 length is 15 residues. The sequences come from PBMCs, collected around atezolizumab (anti-PD-L1) treatment. V usage is TRBV4-1 and J usage is TRBJ1-1; 7 nucleotides line up with TRBD1. This sequence was found in a man aged 65 to 85 with urothelial cancer. CDR3 sequence reads: CASSQGQGGDTEAFF. The CDR3 nucleotides read TGCGCCAGCAGCCAAGGACAGGGCGGGGACACTGAAGCTTTCTTT.